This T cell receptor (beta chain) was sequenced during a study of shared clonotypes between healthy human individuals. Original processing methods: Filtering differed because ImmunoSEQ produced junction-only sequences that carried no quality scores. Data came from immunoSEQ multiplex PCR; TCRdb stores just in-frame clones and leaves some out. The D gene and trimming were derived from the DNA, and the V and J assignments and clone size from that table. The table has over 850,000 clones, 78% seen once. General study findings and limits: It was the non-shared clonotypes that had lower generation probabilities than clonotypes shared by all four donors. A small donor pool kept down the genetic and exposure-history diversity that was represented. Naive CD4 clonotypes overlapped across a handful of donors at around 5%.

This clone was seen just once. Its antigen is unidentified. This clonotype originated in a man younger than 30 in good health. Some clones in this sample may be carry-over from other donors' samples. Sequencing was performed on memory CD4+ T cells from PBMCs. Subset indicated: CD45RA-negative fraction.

CDR3 region: CASSVDPFSYEQYF. CDR3 bases: TGTGCCAGCAGCGTAGACCCTTTCTCCTACGAGCAGTACTTC. V and J are TRBV9 and TRBJ2-7; the D is unclear. V shed 0 bases and J shed 0 bases, with 7 bases lying between them. The CDR3 has 14 amino acids. Germline V CDR1 and CDR2: SGDLS, YYNGEE.